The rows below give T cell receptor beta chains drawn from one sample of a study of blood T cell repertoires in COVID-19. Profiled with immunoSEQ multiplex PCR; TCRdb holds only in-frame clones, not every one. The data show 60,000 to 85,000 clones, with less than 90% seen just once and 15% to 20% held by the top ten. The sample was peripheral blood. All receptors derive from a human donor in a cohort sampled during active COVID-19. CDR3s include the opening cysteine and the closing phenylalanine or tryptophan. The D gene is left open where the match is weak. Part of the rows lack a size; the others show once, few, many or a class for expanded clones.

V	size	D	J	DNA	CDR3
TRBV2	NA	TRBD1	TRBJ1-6	TGTGCCAGCAGCGGGGGACAGGGTAAATCACCCCTCCACTTT	CASSGGQGKSPLHF
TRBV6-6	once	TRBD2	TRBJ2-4	TGTGCCAGCAGTCCATCTAGCGGGGGGATAGCCAAAAACATTCAGTACTTC	CASSPSSGGIAKNIQYF
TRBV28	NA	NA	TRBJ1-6	TGTGCCAGCAGTCTTAATTCACCCCTCCACTTT	CASSLNSPLHF
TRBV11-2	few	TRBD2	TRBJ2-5	TGTGCCAGCAGCTCCCCTGGCGGGGGGGCCGTAGAGACCCAGTACTTC	CASSSPGGGAVETQYF
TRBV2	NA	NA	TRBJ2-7	TGTGCCAGCAGTGAGACTAGCGAGCAGTACTTC	CASSETSEQYF
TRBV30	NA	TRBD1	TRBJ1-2	TGTGCCTGCATGACCGGGACAGGGGATCTATGGTATGGCTACACCTTC	CACMTGTGDLWYGYTF
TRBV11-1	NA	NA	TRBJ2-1	TGTGCCAGCAGCTTGGGCAGTAGCTCCTACAATGAGCAGTTCTTC	CASSLGSSSYNEQFF
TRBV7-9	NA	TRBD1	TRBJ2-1	TGTGCCAGCAGACCAAACCGGGACAGGGTTAACAATGAGCAGTTCTTC	CASRPNRDRVNNEQFF
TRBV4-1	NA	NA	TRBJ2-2	TGCGCCAGCAGCCAAGCCCCCCAAATCGGGGTCACCGGGGAGCTGTTTTTT	CASSQAPQIGVTGELFF
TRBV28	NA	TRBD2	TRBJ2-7	TGTGCCAGCAGCCCACCGGGACTAGCGGGATCAGTACAGTACTTC	CASSPPGLAGSVQYF
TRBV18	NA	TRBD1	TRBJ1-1	TGTGCCAGCTCATACGACAGGGGGTCGACGAACACTGAAGCTTTCTTT	CASSYDRGSTNTEAFF
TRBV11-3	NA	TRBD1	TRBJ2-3	TGTGCCAGCAGCCCTAGGACAGGGGGAAGCACAGATACGCAGTATTTT	CASSPRTGGSTDTQYF
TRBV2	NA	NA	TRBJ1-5	TGTGCCAGCAGTGAGGTGCGCGAGCAGCCCCAGCATTTT	CASSEVREQPQHF
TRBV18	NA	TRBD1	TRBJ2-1	TGTGCCAGCTCACCGATCGGGACAGTCGACAATGAGCAGTTCTTC	CASSPIGTVDNEQFF
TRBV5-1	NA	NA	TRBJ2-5	TGCGCCAGCAGCTCCAGAGGGCCTGGAGAGACCCAGTACTTC	CASSSRGPGETQYF
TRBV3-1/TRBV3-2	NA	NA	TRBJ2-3	TGTGCCAGCAGCCCCCGGCGGAGCACAGATACGCAGTATTTT	CASSPRRSTDTQYF
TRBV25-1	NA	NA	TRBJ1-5	TGTGCCAGCAGTGGCCCGGGGAGGGGCAATCAGCCCCAGCATTTT	CASSGPGRGNQPQHF
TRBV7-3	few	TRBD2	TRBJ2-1	TGTGCCAGCAGCTCCCAACTAGCGGGAGGGAATAACAATGAGCAGTTCTTC	CASSSQLAGGNNNEQFF
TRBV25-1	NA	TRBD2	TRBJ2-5	TGTGCCAGCAGTGAATCGAGACTAGCCTTTCAAGAGACCCAGTACTTC	CASSESRLAFQETQYF
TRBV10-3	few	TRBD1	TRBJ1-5	TGTGCCATCAGCGTAACAGGGGGCACTGTCAATCAGCCCCAGCATTTT	CAISVTGGTVNQPQHF
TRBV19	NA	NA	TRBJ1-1	TGTGCCAGTAGTATAGTTGGTAGAATCACTGAAGCTTTCTTT	CASSIVGRITEAFF
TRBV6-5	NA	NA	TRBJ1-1	TGTGCCAGCAGTTACTCGACCGGGGTTCTGAACACTGAAGCTTTCTTT	CASSYSTGVLNTEAFF
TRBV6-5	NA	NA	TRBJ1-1	TGTGCCAGCAGTTATACCTCCGCCTGGGGCAACACTGAAGCTTTCTTT	CASSYTSAWGNTEAFF
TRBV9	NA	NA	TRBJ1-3	TGTGCCAGCAGCGTAGAGCCCGGAAGGGGAGGAAACACCATATATTTT	CASSVEPGRGGNTIYF
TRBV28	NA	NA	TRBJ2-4	TGTGCCAGCAGTTTCTCACTCCAGGGGAGCAAAAACATTCAGTACTTC	CASSFSLQGSKNIQYF